The rows below give T cell receptor beta chains drawn from one sample of a study of CD8+ T cells in alopecia areata. The protocol was immunoSEQ multiplex PCR, while the TCRdb copy is restricted to in-frame clones and leaves out a portion. The sample contains about 280,000 clones, 58% of which appear only once. The source was CD4+ T cells sorted from blood, collected at week 24, from a patient treated with tofacitinib. The receptors stem from a human donor with alopecia areata. CDR3s include the opening cysteine and the closing phenylalanine or tryptophan. The D gene is left open where the match is weak. Rows give clone size only sometimes, using once, few, many, or a class for an expanded clone.

CDR3aa	CDR3nt	abundance	d_gene	j_gene	v_gene
CAWSAGWGNPNTEAFF	TGTGCCTGGAGCGCCGGATGGGGGAATCCGAACACTGAAGCTTTCTTT	.	.	TRBJ1-1	TRBV30
CASSPARGAWDTQYF	TGTGCCAGCAGCCCCGCACGGGGGGCCTGGGATACGCAGTATTTT	.	.	TRBJ2-3	TRBV7-8
CASSLVVLGDGYTF	TGTGCCAGCAGCTTAGTGGTTTTGGGGGATGGCTACACCTTC	.	.	TRBJ1-2	TRBV7-2
CAWSEGSRHEQYF	TGTGCCTGGAGTGAAGGTTCAAGACACGAGCAGTACTTC	.	.	TRBJ2-7	TRBV30
CAIRTGTGKLHEQFF	TGTGCCATCAGGACCGGGACAGGGAAGCTGCATGAGCAGTTCTTC	few	TRBD1	TRBJ2-1	TRBV10-3
CASSSSQGSSGEQYF	TGCGCCAGCAGCTCCTCCCAGGGATCTTCGGGAGAGCAGTACTTC	.	.	TRBJ2-7	TRBV5-1
CASSQGTGLGTDTQYF	TGCGCCAGCAGCCAGGGCACAGGGCTAGGGACAGATACGCAGTATTTT	.	.	TRBJ2-3	TRBV4-3
CASSVSSGFLADTQYF	TGTGCCAGCAGCGTCTCGTCCGGGTTTTTGGCAGATACGCAGTATTTT	.	.	TRBJ2-3	TRBV9
CAWSVAPGDTQYF	TGTGCCTGGAGTGTGGCCCCAGGGGATACGCAGTATTTT	many	.	TRBJ2-3	TRBV30
CASSLRAGELFF	TGTGCCAGCAGCTTACGAGCCGGGGAGCTGTTTTTT	.	.	TRBJ2-2	TRBV7-9
CASSIQGMNTEAFF	TGTGCCAGTAGTATACAGGGGATGAACACTGAAGCTTTCTTT	.	.	TRBJ1-1	TRBV19
CASSLGANSYEQYF	TGTGCCAGCAGCTTAGGAGCTAACTCCTACGAGCAGTACTTC	.	.	TRBJ2-7	TRBV7-2
CASSLRGTGELFF	TGTGCCAGCAGTTTAAGGGGGACCGGGGAGCTGTTTTTT	.	.	TRBJ2-2	TRBV27
CASSVQGMAKNIQYF	TGTGCCAGCAGCGTCCAGGGTATGGCCAAAAACATTCAGTACTTC	.	.	TRBJ2-4	TRBV9
CASSPRSGLNTEAFF	TGCGCCAGCAGTCCTCGCTCTGGATTGAACACTGAAGCTTTCTTT	.	.	TRBJ1-1	TRBV23-1
CASSQVLGRTGELFF	TGCGCCAGCAGCCAAGTTCTCGGGCGTACCGGGGAGCTGTTTTTT	many	.	TRBJ2-2	TRBV4-1
CASSFDRGQERGYTF	TGTGCCAGCAGCTTCGACAGGGGGCAAGAACGTGGCTACACCTTC	.	TRBD1	TRBJ1-2	TRBV7-9
CASSQPQTENSPLHF	TGTGCCAGCAGCCAACCTCAGACTGAAAATTCACCCCTCCACTTT	.	.	TRBJ1-6	TRBV4-2
CAGQRVAEAFF	TGTGCAGGCCAGCGGGTCGCTGAAGCTTTCTTT	.	.	TRBJ1-1	TRBV30
CASSLAVLSTDTQYF	TGTGCCAGCAGCTTAGCGGTCTTGAGCACAGATACGCAGTATTTT	few	.	TRBJ2-3	TRBV7-2
CASSRQGAANTGELFF	TGTGCCAGCAGCCGACAGGGGGCCGCGAACACCGGGGAGCTGTTTTTT	.	TRBD1	TRBJ2-2	TRBV4-2
CASRSSYEQYF	TGTGCCAGCAGGAGCTCCTACGAGCAGTACTTC	few	.	TRBJ2-7	TRBV27
CSVLVTKTFADTQYF	TGCAGCGTCCTCGTCACTAAGACGTTCGCAGATACGCAGTATTTT	few	.	TRBJ2-3	TRBV29-1
CASSFKLLGIPNQPQHF	TGTGCCAGCAGTTTTAAGCTCTTGGGAATTCCCAATCAGCCCCAGCATTTT	.	.	TRBJ1-5	TRBV28
CAWSGLAGGQNTGELFF	TGTGCCTGGAGCGGACTAGCGGGGGGCCAGAACACCGGGGAGCTGTTTTTT	.	TRBD2	TRBJ2-2	TRBV30
CASSGGQVAGYTF	TGTGCCAGCTCAGGGGGACAGGTAGCTGGCTACACCTTC	few	TRBD1	TRBJ1-2	TRBV9
CSVVRGRYNEQFF	TGCAGCGTTGTACGGGGGCGCTACAATGAGCAGTTCTTC	once	.	TRBJ2-1	TRBV29-1
CASRPGTGGNEQFF	TGTGCCAGCAGGCCCGGGACAGGGGGCAATGAGCAGTTCTTC	.	TRBD1	TRBJ2-1	TRBV2
CASSQDRAPDTQYF	TGTGCCAGCAGCCAAGATCGGGCCCCAGATACGCAGTATTTT	.	.	TRBJ2-3	TRBV7-9
CASSFGNEQFF	TGTGCCAGCAGCTTTGGCAATGAGCAGTTCTTC	.	.	TRBJ2-1	TRBV7-8
CASSARGPANTGELFF	TGTGCCAGCAGTGCCCGGGGGCCCGCGAACACCGGGGAGCTGTTTTTT	.	.	TRBJ2-2	TRBV2
CASSSLSYTEAFF	TGTGCCAGCAGCTCACTATCTTACACTGAAGCTTTCTTT	many	.	TRBJ1-1	TRBV5-6
CASSQEARAGREAFF	TGCGCCAGCAGCCAAGAGGCCCGGGCTGGGCGTGAAGCTTTCTTT	few	.	TRBJ1-1	TRBV4-3
CASSLVPGGGSPLHF	TGTGCCAGCAGCTTAGTACCGGGAGGGGGTTCACCCCTCCACTTT	few	.	TRBJ1-6	TRBV7-2
CAWSSGSDEQFF	TGTGCCTGGAGTTCCGGGTCCGATGAGCAGTTCTTC	.	.	TRBJ2-1	TRBV30
CASRESGSPLHF	TGTGCCAGCAGGGAGTCGGGTTCACCCCTCCACTTT	few	.	TRBJ1-6	TRBV27
CASSFHRWDNTEAFF	TGTGCCAGCAGTTTTCACAGGTGGGACAACACTGAAGCTTTCTTT	.	.	TRBJ1-1	TRBV28
CAWGPNSNSPLHF	TGTGCCTGGGGCCCAAACTCAAATTCACCCCTCCACTTT	.	.	TRBJ1-6	TRBV30
CASIFSPASGGDNEQFF	TGCGCCAGCATCTTTAGTCCCGCTAGCGGGGGGGACAATGAGCAGTTCTTC	.	TRBD2	TRBJ2-1	TRBV23-1
CASSLPPGDTQYF	TGTGCCAGCAGTTTACCCCCCGGGGATACGCAGTATTTT	.	.	TRBJ2-3	TRBV28
CASSFQGNYGYTF	TGCGCCAGCAGCTTCCAGGGGAACTATGGCTACACCTTC	.	.	TRBJ1-2	TRBV5-1
CASSVRGLGGDEQFF	TGTGCCAGCAGCGTCAGGGGGCTAGGGGGCGATGAGCAGTTCTTC	.	TRBD1	TRBJ2-1	TRBV9
CASMGVGTEAFF	TGTGCCAGCATGGGGGTGGGCACTGAAGCTTTCTTT	.	.	TRBJ1-1	TRBV7-3
CASSPTGRTVAFF	TGTGCCAGCAGCCCGACAGGGAGGACGGTAGCTTTCTTT	.	TRBD1	TRBJ1-1	TRBV7-8
CASSQAEGPAYEQYF	TGCGCCAGCAGCCAAGCTGAAGGGCCGGCCTACGAGCAGTACTTC	.	.	TRBJ2-7	TRBV4-1
CASSSGTLYNEKLFF	TGTGCCAGCTCCTCCGGGACATTGTATAATGAAAAACTGTTTTTT	.	.	TRBJ1-4	TRBV9
CASSLGGPRTDTQYF	TGTGCCAGCAGCTTAGGCGGGCCCCGCACAGATACGCAGTATTTT	few	.	TRBJ2-3	TRBV7-9
CAWSVERNDYGYTF	TGTGCCTGGAGTGTAGAACGGAACGACTATGGCTACACCTTC	.	.	TRBJ1-2	TRBV30
CSADPGPTNYGYTF	TGCAGCGCCGATCCAGGGCCCACTAACTATGGCTACACCTTC	.	.	TRBJ1-2	TRBV29-1
CAWSDRGSNQPQHF	TGTGCCTGGAGTGACAGGGGGAGCAATCAGCCCCAGCATTTT	.	TRBD1	TRBJ1-5	TRBV30
CAIAGRVLSYEQYF	TGTGCCATCGCGGGCCGGGTTCTCAGCTACGAGCAGTACTTC	.	.	TRBJ2-7	TRBV10-3
CASRLGESSYEQYF	TGTGCCAGCAGACTGGGGGAGAGCTCCTACGAGCAGTACTTC	.	.	TRBJ2-7	TRBV27
CAWSGGRSGNTIYF	TGTGCCTGGAGCGGAGGACGATCTGGAAACACCATATATTTT	.	.	TRBJ1-3	TRBV30